One sample yielded the 22 T cell receptor beta chains listed below, sequenced in a study of T cells in Graves' hyperthyroidism and ophthalmopathy. Researchers amplified the TCR beta CDR3 regions from RNA transcripts. First-round RT-PCR of the TCR CDR3 relied on the HTBI primer set. TCRdb analysed the multiplex PCR reads with MiXCR anew, one entry per CDR3 protein. The sample yields about 690,000 distinct CDR3 sequences, 17% seen once. The sample taken for sequencing was blood. These receptors were collected from a man aged 45-65 years with Graves' hyperthyroidism.

Concerning this clonotype: The junction does not match germline at one end; this may be a read error. This chain links TRBV10-3 with TRBJ1-1; D is unresolved. Looked up from germline, CDR1 is ENHRY and CDR2 is SYGVKD. The CDR3 loop spans 13 amino acids. The CDR3 loop is CAISESRDSEAFF. For the CDR3, the DNA is TGTGCCATCAGTGAGTCGAGGGATTCTGAGGCTTTCTTT.

The chain has TRBV28 and TRBJ2-2, with 11 bases that match TRBD1. Germline lookup yields CDR1 MDHEN and CDR2 SYDVKM. V shed 9 bases, J shed 7 bases, and the junction held 7 bases outside the gene matches. There are 14 residues in the CDR3. The CDR3 sequence: CASWTGGAGGELFF. The DNA for the CDR3 is TGTGCCAGTTGGACAGGGGGCGCCGGCGGGGAGCTGTTTTTT. Looking up the rest from reference TRBV28 and TRBJ2-2 gives the full variable domain: DVKVTQSSRYLVKRTGEKVFLECVQDMDHENMFWYRQDPGLGLRLIYFSYDVKMKEKGDIPEGYSVSREKKERFSLILESASTNQTSMYLCASWTGGAGGELFFGEGSRLTVL.

This clonotype was observed many times. V gene TRBV7-2 combines with J gene TRBJ2-7; D is perhaps TRBD1 (6 bases). The CDR3 consists of 15 residues. V lost 0 bases to trimming and J lost 3 bases, with 12 bases between them. CDR1 is SGHTA, CDR2 FQGNSA, per germline. The CDR3 protein is CASSLARRGDYEQYF. As DNA, the CDR3 is TGTGCCAGCAGCTTAGCCCGCAGGGGCGACTACGAGCAGTACTTC.

J is TRBJ2-3 and V is TRBV28; D is ambiguous. The germline V gene encodes CDR1 MDHEN and CDR2 SYDVKM. V was pared by 6 bases and J by 4 bases, with 20 bases between. The CDR3 is 16 amino acids. In DNA, the CDR3 is TGTGCCAGCAGCTTTCCACTCGATTACGCCCCAGATACGCAGTATTTT. Encoded protein: CASSFPLDYAPDTQYF. The full variable domain, rest sourced from reference TRBV28 and TRBJ2-3, is DVKVTQSSRYLVKRTGEKVFLECVQDMDHENMFWYRQDPGLGLRLIYFSYDVKMKEKGDIPEGYSVSREKKERFSLILESASTNQTSMYLCASSFPLDYAPDTQYFGPGTRLTVL.

V gene TRBV12-3 or TRBV12-4 combines with J gene TRBJ2-6; D is unresolved. V was trimmed by 6 bases and J by 0 bases, leaving 9 bases between them. The CDR3 spans 15 residues. This CDR3 is CASRVGFSGANVLTF. The CDR3 DNA sequence: TGTGCCAGCAGGGTAGGATTCTCTGGGGCCAACGTCCTGACTTTC.

This chain links TRBV4-3 with TRBJ2-3, with a possible D match to TRBD1 (6 bases). This CDR3 comprises 16 residues. Trimming took 1 base from V and 2 from J, leaving 13 bases between them. CDR1 and CDR2 (germline): LGHNA, YSLEER. CDR3 DNA sequence: TGCGCCAGCAGCCAAGTCCATATGGGGGCCACAGATACGCAGTATTTT. This encodes CASSQVHMGATDTQYF.

This clonotype was observed many times. This chain uses TRBV10-3 with TRBJ2-6; D is possibly TRBD1 (5 bases). This CDR3 spans 15 amino acids. Germline values: CDR1 ENHRY, CDR2 SYGVKD. V lost 8 bases and J 0 bases, leaving 11 bases between the germline ends. The CDR3 region is CAIPTANSGANVLTF. Written as DNA, the CDR3 is TGTGCCATCCCGACAGCCAACTCTGGGGCCAACGTCCTGACTTTC.

V gene TRBV7-9 combines with J gene TRBJ1-4, with no clear D. Germline CDR1 reads SEHNR; CDR2 reads FQNEAQ (reference sequence). This CDR3 comprises 16 residues. The V end was cut by 2 bases, the J end by 7 bases, with 17 bases between. The CDR3 DNA is TGTGCCAGCAGCTTAACGATAGGGAGACGCCTTGAAAAACTGTTTTTT. Its protein product is CASSLTIGRRLEKLFF.

The sample holds a few counts of this clonotype. The chain couples TRBV6-2 or TRBV6-3 to TRBJ1-2; D uncertain. The CDR3 totals 13 residues. Trimming shortened V by 0 bases and J by 8 bases, and 10 bases separated the two germline ends. From germline, CDR1 is MNHEY and CDR2 SVGEGT. The CDR3 region is CASSYSSPGGYTF. In DNA, the CDR3 is TGTGCCAGCAGTTACTCGAGCCCGGGGGGCTACACCTTC.

The chain recombines TRBV19 with TRBJ2-7, with 11 bases aligning to TRBD2. Germline CDR1 and CDR2: LNHDA and SQIVND (reference sequence). The CDR3 is 14 residues long. The J segment lost 6 bases and the V segment lost 5 bases, leaving 6 bases of the junction unmatched. The CDR3 is CASSLAGGVGEQYF. DNA of the CDR3: TGTGCCAGTAGTCTAGCGGGGGGTGTCGGCGAGCAGTACTTC.

V gene TRBV5-1 combines with J gene TRBJ2-1; 10 bases are a match to TRBD2. The length of the CDR3 is 15 residues. Germline V lookup: CDR1 SGHRS, CDR2 YFSETQ. V lost 2 bases to trimming and J lost 7 bases; unmatched junction nucleotides: 6. The CDR3 sequence is CASSLKSGRVNEQFF. The CDR3 DNA reads TGCGCCAGCAGCTTAAAGAGCGGGAGGGTTAATGAGCAGTTCTTC.

This clonotype was recorded once. This rearrangement joins TRBV19 to TRBJ1-1, with D maybe TRBD1 (5 bases). The CDR3 is 18 amino acids. Trimming took off 3 bases at V and 0 bases at J, with 20 bases between the two ends. CDR1 and CDR2 from the germline V gene are LNHDA and SQIVND (reference sequence). The CDR3 is CASSMWGFGRTVNTEAFF. DNA for the CDR3: TGTGCCAGTAGTATGTGGGGGTTCGGGCGGACCGTGAACACTGAAGCTTTCTTT.

As regards this clonotype: A much larger clone is a single base away; this may be a read error. The CDR3 loop is CASRTSGRRYEQYF. The CDR3 DNA reads as TGTGCCAGCAGAACTAGCGGGAGGCGTTACGAGCAGTACTTC. V and J are TRBV27 and TRBJ2-7; TRBD2 agrees at 12 bases. The germline gives CDR1 MNHEY, CDR2 SMNVEV (reference sequence). J lost 4 bases, V lost 6 bases, and 4 bases had no gene match. There are 14 residues in the CDR3.

This clonotype was seen many times. The chain couples TRBV11-2 to TRBJ2-7; D remains unclear. Trimming stripped 5 bases from V and 5 bases from J, with 16 bases between. The length of the CDR3 is 14 residues. In germline, CDR1 is SGHAT, CDR2 FQNNGV. The CDR3 DNA is TGTGCCAGCAGCCTGGAATGGGCGGTCAACGAGCAGTACTTC. Protein sequence: CASSLEWAVNEQYF.

This clonotype has at least ten counts. V is TRBV11-2 and J is TRBJ2-1; the match to TRBD2 covers 9 bases. This CDR3 spans 16 amino acids. Germline trimming cut 3 bases from V and 2 bases from J; bases unmatched to any gene: 5. Germline values: CDR1 SGHAT, CDR2 FQNNGV. In DNA, the CDR3 is TGTGCCAGCAGCTTCGGGACTAGCATGACCTACAATGAGCAGTTCTTC. Its protein is CASSFGTSMTYNEQFF.

In this sample, this clonotype turned up a few times. Given a much more abundant clone one base away, this may be a read error. CDR3 DNA sequence: TGTGCCAGCAGTTGGGGGCCACGAAAACAAGAGACCCAGTACTTC. This codes for CASSWGPRKQETQYF. This chain uses TRBV2 with TRBJ2-5; maybe TRBD1 (6 bases). This CDR3 spans 15 amino acids. Trimming removed 5 bases at V and 2 bases at J, with 15 bases between. Germline CDR1 is SNHLY and CDR2 is FYNNEI.

This clonotype has just a few counts. CDR3 protein: CASSSNSGTYEQYF. The CDR3 bases are TGTGCCAGCAGCTCCAACAGCGGGACCTACGAGCAGTACTTC. The chain combines TRBV6-1 with TRBJ2-7, with 7 bases aligning to TRBD2. Germline-derived CDR1 and CDR2 are MNHNS and SASEGT. V was pared by 6 bases and J by 2 bases, with 7 bases of the junction left unmatched. The CDR3 is made up of 14 amino acids.

This clonotype was seen a handful of times. The V call is TRBV5-4, the J call TRBJ1-2; 12 positions match TRBD1. Germline values: CDR1 SGHNT, CDR2 YYREEE (reference sequence). This CDR3 spans 14 amino acids. V was pared by 4 bases and J by 7 bases, with 5 bases of the junction left unmatched. CDR3 nucleotide sequence: TGTGCCAGCAGCCAGGGGACAGGGGGCCCTGGCTACACCTTC. This codes for CASSQGTGGPGYTF.

This clonotype was recorded at least ten times. As DNA, the CDR3 is TGTGCCTGGAGTGGAGACGGGACTCACTACGAGCAGTACTTC. Translating gives CAWSGDGTHYEQYF. The chain is built from TRBV30 and TRBJ2-7; possible D gene TRBD2, 6 bases. The CDR3 runs 14 residues. The ends were cut back, 1 base at V and 3 bases at J, with 13 bases in the middle. Germline-derived CDR1 and CDR2 are GTSNPN and SVGIG (reference sequence).

The chain employs TRBV29-1 and TRBJ2-4, with D possibly called TRBD1 or TRBD2 (5 bases each). The germline V gene encodes CDR1 SQVTM and CDR2 ANQGSEA. The CDR3 covers 12 residues. The germline V and J ends were trimmed by 0 bases and 6 bases, with 6 bases remaining between them. In nucleotides, the CDR3 is TGCAGCGTTGAAGATGGGGGAAACATTCAGTACTTC. Translation: CSVEDGGNIQYF. The entire variable domain, with the rest obtained from reference TRBV29-1 and TRBJ2-4, is as follows: SAVISQKPSRDICQRGTSLTIQCQVDSQVTMMFWYRQQPGQSLTLIATANQGSEATYESGFVIDKFPISRPNLTFSTLTVSNMSPEDSSIYLCSVEDGGNIQYFGAGTRLSVL.

This rearrangement joins TRBV19 to TRBJ2-1, with TRBD2 identical over 7 bases. V lost 5 bases, J lost 9 bases, and 10 bases stayed unmatched. The CDR3 sequence is 14 residues long. CDR1 and CDR2 (germline): LNHDA, SQIVND (reference sequence). CDR3: CASSSGLKGFEQFF. The CDR3 DNA is TGTGCCAGTAGTTCGGGACTAAAGGGATTTGAGCAGTTCTTC. The full variable domain, with the rest looked up from reference TRBV19 and TRBJ2-1, is DGGITQSPKYLFRKEGQNVTLSCEQNLNHDAMYWYRQDPGQGLRLIYYSQIVNDFQKGDIAEGYSVSREKKESFPLTVTSAQKNPTAFYLCASSSGLKGFEQFFGPGTRLTVL.

In its sample, this clonotype was seen many times. The chain couples TRBV7-2 to TRBJ2-1; 9 nucleotides match TRBD1. The V gene's germline CDR1 is SGHTA and CDR2 FQGNSA. The CDR3 has 15 residues. Unmatched junction bases numbered 7, after V lost 3 bases and J lost 7 bases. The CDR3 DNA is TGTGCCAGCAGCTTCACCGGGACAGGGATGAATGAGCAGTTCTTC. Translated, it gives CASSFTGTGMNEQFF.